This TCR beta chain was identified in a study of blood T cell repertoires in COVID-19. Across the whole study: COVID-19 samples, acute and convalescent, were from the United States, Italy and Spain.

The V and J ends lost 0 bases and 0 bases respectively, with 9 bases between them. The CDR3 has 15 amino acids. The germline gives CDR1 SGHKS, CDR2 YYEKEE (reference sequence). Per the original methods: It was from reference gene primer amplification that nucleated cell counts were estimated. The data were produced by immunoSEQ multiplex PCR, yet TCRdb's version contains in-frame clones alone and is incomplete. V and J calls and clone size are as listed in that table; D and trimming were resolved from the DNA. The data contain about 100,000 clones, 70% to 90% of them singletons. The receptor was isolated from a human donor in a cohort sampled during active COVID-19. The J gene is TRBJ1-2, the V gene TRBV5-5; D is uncertain. Sequenced sample: peripheral blood. CDR3 protein: CASSLEAVSNYGYTF. The CDR3 nucleotides read TGTGCCAGCAGCTTGGAGGCGGTTTCTAACTATGGCTACACCTTC.